Listed below are T cell receptor beta chains from one sample, sequenced in a study of T cells in Graves' hyperthyroidism and ophthalmopathy. Each CDR3 protein is one row after TCRdb ran MiXCR on the multiplex PCR reads. The sample carries over 400,000 distinct CDR3 sequences, roughly 15% recorded once. The sample comprised blood. The receptors come from a man aged 18 to 35 with Graves' ophthalmopathy. Each CDR3 is given with its conserved first and last residue. The D gene is left open where the match is weak. Where a row states a size, it is once, few, many or the class of an expanded clone; other rows omit it.

cdr3_nt cdr3_aa j_call v_call clone_size d_call
TGTGCCAGCAGCCGCTGGGCTAGCAAATACAATGAGCAGTTCTTC CASSRWASKYNEQFF TRBJ2-1 TRBV7-8 many NA
TGCAGTGCTAGCACCTACAGTGGCTACACCTTC CSASTYSGYTF TRBJ1-2 TRBV20-1 many NA
TGCGCCAGCAGCGAGGGACAGGAGAACTATGGCTACACCTTC CASSEGQENYGYTF TRBJ1-2 TRBV5-1 many TRBD1
TGTGCCAGTAGTATCTGGGGCCTCAGCAATCAGCCCCAGCATTTT CASSIWGLSNQPQHF TRBJ1-5 TRBV19 few NA
TGTGCCAGCAGCGGGCGCGGCGGGCGGCAAAAGACCCAGTACTTC CASSGRGGRQKTQYF TRBJ2-5 TRBV13 many NA
TGTGCCAGCAGCTTGGAGGGGGCGAGCTATGGCTACACCTTC CASSLEGASYGYTF TRBJ1-2 TRBV5-6 many TRBD1
TGCAGCAAGTACCCAAAACTGTTTTTT CSKYPKLFF TRBJ1-4 TRBV29-1 few NA
TGTGCCACCAAAAAGACGGAACCCTACGAGCAGTACTTC CATKKTEPYEQYF TRBJ2-7 TRBV24-1 few NA
TGTGCCATCAATACGGGACAGGAGCTATACACCGGGGCGCTGTTTTTT CAINTGQELYTGALFF TRBJ2-2 TRBV10-3 NA TRBD1
TGCAGCGTTGCGGCAGGGGGCGCAGATACGCAGTATTTT CSVAAGGADTQYF TRBJ2-3 TRBV29-1 many TRBD1
TGTGCCAGCAGTCTCGGAAAACCTTTCACAGATACGCAGTATTTT CASSLGKPFTDTQYF TRBJ2-3 TRBV6-1 many NA
TGCGCCAGCAGCTTGCCTAGCGGGAGGGATTACAATGAGCAGTTCTTC CASSLPSGRDYNEQFF TRBJ2-1 TRBV5-1 few TRBD2
TGTGCCAGCAAGGAGGGTAACAATCAGCCCCAGCATTTT CASKEGNNQPQHF TRBJ1-5 TRBV6-1 many NA
TGTGCCAGCAGTAAAGGACTAGAGACCTACGAGCAGTACTTC CASSKGLETYEQYF TRBJ2-7 TRBV6-1 many TRBD2
TGTGCCAGCAGTTACCGTGGGGGAGTGGAGACCCAGTACTTC CASSYRGGVETQYF TRBJ2-5 TRBV6-6 few NA
TGTGCCAGCAGCTATCTGACTAGCGGGGGTAGAGAGACCCAGTACTTC CASSYLTSGGRETQYF TRBJ2-5 TRBV7-9 NA TRBD2
TGCGCCAGCAGCTTGGTGGGGACTAGCGGGACCCAAGAGACCCAGTACTTC CASSLVGTSGTQETQYF TRBJ2-5 TRBV5-1 NA TRBD2